This T cell receptor (beta chain) was captured by sequencing in a study of shared clonotypes between healthy human individuals. The study's findings and limits: Sequencing of the sorted subsets was shown by rarefaction to be incomplete despite large depth.

From germline, CDR1 is KGHSH and CDR2 LQKENI. This CDR3 is 20 amino acids long. V dropped 1 base and J dropped 0; count of bases not matched to a gene: 13. Concerning this clone: Its antigen remains unidentified.

The assay was immunoSEQ multiplex PCR, and TCRdb's table has in-frame clones only and misses some. The sample lists approximately 1.5 million clones; roughly 98.5% were seen once. The V call is TRBV18, the J call TRBJ2-1; 9 nucleotides align to TRBD2. Sequences were obtained from naive CD4+ T cells sorted from blood. Subset denoted: CD45RA+ positively selected. The TCR was taken from a man between 25 and 39 years old in good health. CDR3: CASSPRVGVAGANSYNEQFF. In DNA form, the CDR3 reads TGTGCCAGCTCACCACGGGTAGGGGTAGCGGGAGCTAACTCCTACAATGAGCAGTTCTTC. Complete variable domain (other parts from reference TRBV18 and TRBJ2-1): NAGVMQNPRHLVRRRGQEARLRCSPMKGHSHVYWYRQLPEEGLKFMVYLQKENIIDESGMPKERFSAEFPKEGPSILRIQQVVRGDSAAYFCASSPRVGVAGANSYNEQFFGPGTRLTVL.